Listed here is a single T cell receptor (beta chain). Its matching antigen is unknown. CDR1 MNHEY and CDR2 SVGEGT come from the germline V gene. The CDR3 sequence is 14 residues long. The J segment lost 4 bases and the V segment lost 6 bases, leaving 7 bases of the junction unmatched. A second PCR of 7 to 11 cycles used a sample-barcoded 5' primer and a J-beta primer mix. Each CDR3 protein gets one entry after TCRdb re-called the 5' RACE reads with MiXCR. In the table there are 1,300,000 or so distinct CDR3 sequences, approximately 59% of which are singletons. These data come from a study of blood T cells in healthy people across ages. Overall study findings and caveats: Diversity of TCR beta per million T cells declined in a roughly linear way with age.

Per sample, no less than 6 micrograms of total RNA were extracted. The genes are TRBV6-2 or TRBV6-3 and TRBJ1-2, with 8 bases identical to TRBD1. The sample was blood. The source is a man aged 18 to 30 in good health. The DNA for the CDR3 is TGTGCCAGCAGACCCAGGGGGCCCGGCTATGGCTACACCTTC. Protein sequence: CASRPRGPGYGYTF.